This TCR beta chain was observed in a study of technical replicates of blood from a handful of donors (dated by TCRdb to the late 2010s). Library generation was performed with the immunoSEQ multiplex PCR assay. The table comes from immuneACCESS by way of TCRdb, which keeps in-frame sequences with V and J called. Part of the clones is missing from these tables; in studies checked, under half for an unresolved V gene and the rest for unknown reasons. The sample yields about 80,000 clones; about 94% were counted once. Of the sample, roughly 0.38% is held by the ten largest clones. As regards this clone: It has no known antigen specificity. No qualities accompany the bases; no much larger clone lies one base away.

There are 16 amino acids in the CDR3, from cysteine to phenylalanine inclusive. Only the CDR3 DNA stays, 48 bases, in frame from base 1. From the germline V gene, CDR1 is MGHRA and CDR2 is YSYEKL. The germline V end is reduced by 4 bases and the J end by 2 bases; junction bases left unmatched: 5. The receptor comes from a human donor in good health. The rearrangement combines TRBV4-1 with TRBJ1-2, and 12 junctional nucleotides match TRBD1. The sample taken for sequencing was T cells isolated from PBMCs. The DNA sequence follows: TGCGCCAGCAGCCGGAGGGACAGGGGGCAGAACTATGGCTACACCTTC. Its translation is CASSRRDRGQNYGYTF.